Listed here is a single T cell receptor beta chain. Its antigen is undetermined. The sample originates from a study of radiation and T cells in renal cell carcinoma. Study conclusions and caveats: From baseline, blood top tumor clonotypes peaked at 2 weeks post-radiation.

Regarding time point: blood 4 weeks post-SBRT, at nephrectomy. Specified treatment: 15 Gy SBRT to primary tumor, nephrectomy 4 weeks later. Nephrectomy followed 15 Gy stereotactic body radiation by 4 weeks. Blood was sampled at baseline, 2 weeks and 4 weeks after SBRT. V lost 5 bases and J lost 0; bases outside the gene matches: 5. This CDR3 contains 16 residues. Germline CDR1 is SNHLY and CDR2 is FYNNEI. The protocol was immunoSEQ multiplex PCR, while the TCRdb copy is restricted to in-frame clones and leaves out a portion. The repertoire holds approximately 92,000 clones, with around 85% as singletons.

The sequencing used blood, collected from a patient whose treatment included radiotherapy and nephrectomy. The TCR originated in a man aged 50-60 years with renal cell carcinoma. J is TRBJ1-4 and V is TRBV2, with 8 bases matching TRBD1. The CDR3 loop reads CASSTGGIPTNEKLFF. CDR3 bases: TGTGCCAGCAGTACAGGGGGGATACCAACTAATGAAAAACTGTTTTTT.